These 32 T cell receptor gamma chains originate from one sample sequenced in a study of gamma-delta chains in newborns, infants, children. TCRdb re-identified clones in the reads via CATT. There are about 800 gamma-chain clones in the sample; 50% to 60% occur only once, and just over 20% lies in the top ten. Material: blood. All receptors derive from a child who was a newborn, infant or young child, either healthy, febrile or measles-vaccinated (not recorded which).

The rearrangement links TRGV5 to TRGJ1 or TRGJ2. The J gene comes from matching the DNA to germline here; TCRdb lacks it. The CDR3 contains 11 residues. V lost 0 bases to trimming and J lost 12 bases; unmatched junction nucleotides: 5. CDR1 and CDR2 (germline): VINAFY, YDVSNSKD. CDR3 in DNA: TGTGCCACCTGGGACAGGCTGCGGAAACTCTTT. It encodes CATWDRLRKLF.

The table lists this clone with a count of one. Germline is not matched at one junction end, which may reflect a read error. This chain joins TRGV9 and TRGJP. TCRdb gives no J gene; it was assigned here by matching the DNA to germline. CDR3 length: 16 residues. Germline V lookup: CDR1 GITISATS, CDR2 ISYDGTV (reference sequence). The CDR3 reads CALWEVKESGKKIKVF. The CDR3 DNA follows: TGTGCCTTGTGGGAGGTGAAGGAGTCGGGCAAAAAAATCAAGGTATTT.

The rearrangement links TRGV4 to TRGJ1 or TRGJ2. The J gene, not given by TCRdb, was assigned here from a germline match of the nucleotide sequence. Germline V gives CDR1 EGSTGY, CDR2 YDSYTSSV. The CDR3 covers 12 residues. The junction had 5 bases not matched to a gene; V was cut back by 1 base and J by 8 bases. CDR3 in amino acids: CATWDGDDKKLF. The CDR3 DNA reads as TGTGCCACCTGGGATGGTGATGATAAGAAACTCTTT.

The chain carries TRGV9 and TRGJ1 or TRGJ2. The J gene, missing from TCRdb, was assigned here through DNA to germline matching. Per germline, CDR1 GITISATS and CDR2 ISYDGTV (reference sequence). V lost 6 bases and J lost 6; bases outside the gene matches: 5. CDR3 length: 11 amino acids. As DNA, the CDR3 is TGTGCCTTGTGGAGGGTTTATAAGAAACTCTTT. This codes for CALWRVYKKLF.

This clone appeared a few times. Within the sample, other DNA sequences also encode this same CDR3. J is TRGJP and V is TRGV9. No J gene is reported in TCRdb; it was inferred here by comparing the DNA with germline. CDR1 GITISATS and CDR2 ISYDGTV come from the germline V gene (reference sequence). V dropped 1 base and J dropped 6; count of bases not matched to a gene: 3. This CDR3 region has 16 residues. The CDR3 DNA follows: TGTGCCTTGTGGGAGGTAAGAGAGTTGGGCAAAAAAATCAAGGTATTT. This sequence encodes CALWEVRELGKKIKVF.

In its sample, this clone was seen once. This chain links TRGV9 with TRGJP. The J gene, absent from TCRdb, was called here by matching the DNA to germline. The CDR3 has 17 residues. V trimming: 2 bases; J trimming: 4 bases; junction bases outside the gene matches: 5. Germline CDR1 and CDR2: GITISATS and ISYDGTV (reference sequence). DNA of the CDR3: TGTGCCTTGTGGGAGGAAGTTCAAGAGTTGGGCAAAAAAATCAAGGTATTT. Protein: CALWEEVQELGKKIKVF.

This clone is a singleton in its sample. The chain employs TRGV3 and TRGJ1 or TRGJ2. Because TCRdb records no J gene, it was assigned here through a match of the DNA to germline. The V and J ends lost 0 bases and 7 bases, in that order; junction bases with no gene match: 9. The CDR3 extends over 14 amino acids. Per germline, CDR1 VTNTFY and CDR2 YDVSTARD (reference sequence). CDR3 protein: CATWDRRVGYKKLF. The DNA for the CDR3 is TGTGCCACCTGGGACAGGCGGGTGGGATATAAGAAACTCTTT.

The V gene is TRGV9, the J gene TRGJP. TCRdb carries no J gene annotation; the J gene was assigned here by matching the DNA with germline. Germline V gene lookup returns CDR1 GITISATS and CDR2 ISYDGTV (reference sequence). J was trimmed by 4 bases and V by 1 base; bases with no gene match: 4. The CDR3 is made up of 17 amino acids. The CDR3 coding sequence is TGTGCCTTGTGGGAGGTCCTTCAAGAGTTGGGCAAAAAAATCAAGGTATTT. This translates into CALWEVLQELGKKIKVF.

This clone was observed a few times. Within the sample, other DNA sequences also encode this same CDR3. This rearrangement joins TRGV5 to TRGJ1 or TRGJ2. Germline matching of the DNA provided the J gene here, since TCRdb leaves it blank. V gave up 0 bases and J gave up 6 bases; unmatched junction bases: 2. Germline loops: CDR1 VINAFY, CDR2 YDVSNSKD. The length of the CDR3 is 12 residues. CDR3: CATWDRPYKKLF. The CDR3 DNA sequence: TGTGCCACCTGGGACAGGCCTTATAAGAAACTCTTT.

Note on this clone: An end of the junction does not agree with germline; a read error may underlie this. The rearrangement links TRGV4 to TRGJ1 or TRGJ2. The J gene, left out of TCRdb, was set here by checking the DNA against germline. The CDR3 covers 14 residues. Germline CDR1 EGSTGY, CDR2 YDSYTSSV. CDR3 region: CANWDVPHYYKKLF. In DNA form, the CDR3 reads TGTGCCAACTGGGATGTCCCACATTATTATAAGAAACTCTTT.

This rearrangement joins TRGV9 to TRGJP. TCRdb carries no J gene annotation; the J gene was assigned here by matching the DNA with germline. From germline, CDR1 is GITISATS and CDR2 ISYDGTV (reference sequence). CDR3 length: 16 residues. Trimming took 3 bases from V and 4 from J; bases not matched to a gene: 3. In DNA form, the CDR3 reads TGTGCCTTGTGGGAGCACCAAGAGTTGGGCAAAAAAATCAAGGTATTT. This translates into CALWEHQELGKKIKVF.

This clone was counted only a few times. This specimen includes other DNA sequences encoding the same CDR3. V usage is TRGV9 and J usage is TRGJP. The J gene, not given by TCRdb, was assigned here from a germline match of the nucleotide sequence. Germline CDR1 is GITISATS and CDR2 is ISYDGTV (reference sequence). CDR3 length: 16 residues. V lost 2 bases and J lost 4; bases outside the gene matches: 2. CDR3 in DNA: TGTGCCTTGTGGGAGGGTCAAGAGTTGGGCAAAAAAATCAAGGTATTT. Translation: CALWEGQELGKKIKVF.

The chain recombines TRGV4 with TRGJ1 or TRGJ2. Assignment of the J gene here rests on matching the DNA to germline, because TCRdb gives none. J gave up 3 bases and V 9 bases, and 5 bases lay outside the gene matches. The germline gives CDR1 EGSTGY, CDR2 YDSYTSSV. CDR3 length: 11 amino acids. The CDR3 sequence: CATVPYYKKLF. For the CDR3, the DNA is TGTGCCACCGTCCCTTATTATAAGAAACTCTTT.

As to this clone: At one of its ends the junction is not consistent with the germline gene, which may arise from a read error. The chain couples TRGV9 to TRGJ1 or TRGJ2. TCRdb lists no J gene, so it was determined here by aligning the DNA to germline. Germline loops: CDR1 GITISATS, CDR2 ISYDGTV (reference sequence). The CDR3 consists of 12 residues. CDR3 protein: CAWWEVYHKKLF. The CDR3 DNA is TGTGCCTGGTGGGAGGTGTATCATAAGAAACTCTTT.

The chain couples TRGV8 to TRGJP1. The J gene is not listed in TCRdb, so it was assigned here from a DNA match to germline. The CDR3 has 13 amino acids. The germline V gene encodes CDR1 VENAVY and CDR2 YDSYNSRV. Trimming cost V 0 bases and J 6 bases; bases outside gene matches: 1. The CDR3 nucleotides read TGTGCCACCTGGGATAGGCCTGGTTGGTTCAAGATATTT. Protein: CATWDRPGWFKIF.

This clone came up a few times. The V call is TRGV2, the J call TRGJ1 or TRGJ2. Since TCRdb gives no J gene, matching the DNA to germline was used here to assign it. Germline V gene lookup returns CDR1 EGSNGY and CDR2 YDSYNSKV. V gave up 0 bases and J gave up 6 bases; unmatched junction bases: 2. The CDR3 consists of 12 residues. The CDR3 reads CATWDGPYKKLF. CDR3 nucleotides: TGTGCCACCTGGGACGGGCCTTATAAGAAACTCTTT.

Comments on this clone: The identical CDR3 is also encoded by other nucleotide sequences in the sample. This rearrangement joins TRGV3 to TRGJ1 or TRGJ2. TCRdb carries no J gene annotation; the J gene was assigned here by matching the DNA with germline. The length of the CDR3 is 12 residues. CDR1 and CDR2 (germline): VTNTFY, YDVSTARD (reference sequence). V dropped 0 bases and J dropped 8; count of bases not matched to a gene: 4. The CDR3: CATWDRPNKKLF. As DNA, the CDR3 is TGTGCCACCTGGGACAGGCCGAATAAGAAACTCTTT.

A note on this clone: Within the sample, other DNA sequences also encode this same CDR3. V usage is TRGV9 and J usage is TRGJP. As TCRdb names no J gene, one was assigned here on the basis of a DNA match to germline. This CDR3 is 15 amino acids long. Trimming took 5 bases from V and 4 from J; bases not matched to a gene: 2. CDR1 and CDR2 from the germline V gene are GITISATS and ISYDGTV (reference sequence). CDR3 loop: CALWAQELGKKIKVF. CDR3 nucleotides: TGTGCCTTGTGGGCCCAAGAGTTGGGCAAAAAAATCAAGGTATTT.

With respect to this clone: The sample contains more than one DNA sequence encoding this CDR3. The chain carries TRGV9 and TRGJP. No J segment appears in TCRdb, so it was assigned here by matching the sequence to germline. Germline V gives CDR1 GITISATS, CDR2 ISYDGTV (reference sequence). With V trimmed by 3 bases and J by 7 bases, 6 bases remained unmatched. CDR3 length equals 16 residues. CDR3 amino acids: CALWESQELGKKIKVF. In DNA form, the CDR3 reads TGTGCCTTGTGGGAGTCGCAGGAGTTGGGCAAAAAAATCAAGGTATTT.

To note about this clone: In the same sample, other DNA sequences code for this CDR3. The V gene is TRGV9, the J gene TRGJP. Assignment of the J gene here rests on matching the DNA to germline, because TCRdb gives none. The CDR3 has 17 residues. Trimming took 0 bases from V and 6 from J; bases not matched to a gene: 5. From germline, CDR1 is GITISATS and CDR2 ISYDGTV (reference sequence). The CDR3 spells CALWEVHGELGKKIKVF. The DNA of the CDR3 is TGTGCCTTGTGGGAGGTGCACGGAGAGTTGGGCAAAAAAATCAAGGTATTT.

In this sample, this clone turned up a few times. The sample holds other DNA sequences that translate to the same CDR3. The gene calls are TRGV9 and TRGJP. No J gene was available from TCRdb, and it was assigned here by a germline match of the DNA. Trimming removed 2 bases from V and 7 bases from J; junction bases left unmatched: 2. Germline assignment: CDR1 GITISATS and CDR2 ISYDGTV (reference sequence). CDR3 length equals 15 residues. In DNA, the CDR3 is TGTGCCTTGTGGGAGGAGGAGTTGGGCAAAAAAATCAAGGTATTT. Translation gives CALWEEELGKKIKVF.

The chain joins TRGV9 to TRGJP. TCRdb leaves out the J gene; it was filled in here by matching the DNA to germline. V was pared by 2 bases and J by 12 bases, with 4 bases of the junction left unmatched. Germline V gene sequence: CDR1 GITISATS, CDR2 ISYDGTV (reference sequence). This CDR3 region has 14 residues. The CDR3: CALWEDAGKKIKVF. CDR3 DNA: TGTGCCTTGTGGGAGGATGCGGGCAAAAAAATCAAGGTATTT.

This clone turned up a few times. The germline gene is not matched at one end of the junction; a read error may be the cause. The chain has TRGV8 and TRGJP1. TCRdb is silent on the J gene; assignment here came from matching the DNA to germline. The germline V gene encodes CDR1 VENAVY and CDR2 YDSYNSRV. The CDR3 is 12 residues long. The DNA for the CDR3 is TGTGCCAACTGGGATACTGGTTGGTTCAAGATATTT. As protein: CANWDTGWFKIF.

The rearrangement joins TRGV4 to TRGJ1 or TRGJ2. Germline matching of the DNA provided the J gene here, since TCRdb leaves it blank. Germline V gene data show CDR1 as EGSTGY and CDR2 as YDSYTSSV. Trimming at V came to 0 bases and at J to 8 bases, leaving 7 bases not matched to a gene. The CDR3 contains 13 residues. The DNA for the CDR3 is TGTGCCACCTGGGATGGGCTACTACATAAGAAACTCTTT. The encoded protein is CATWDGLLHKKLF.

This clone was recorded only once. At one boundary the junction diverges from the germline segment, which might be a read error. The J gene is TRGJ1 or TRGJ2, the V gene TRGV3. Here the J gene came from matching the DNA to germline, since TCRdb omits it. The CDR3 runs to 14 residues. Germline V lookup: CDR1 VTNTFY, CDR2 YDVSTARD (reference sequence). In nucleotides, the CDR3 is TGTGCCAACTGGGACAGGCCGAGGTATTATAAGAAACTCTTT. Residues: CANWDRPRYYKKLF.

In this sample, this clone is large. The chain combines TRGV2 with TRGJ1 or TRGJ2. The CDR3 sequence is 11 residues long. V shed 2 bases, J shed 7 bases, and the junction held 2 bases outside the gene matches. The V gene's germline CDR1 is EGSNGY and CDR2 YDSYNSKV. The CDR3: CATWDAYKKLF. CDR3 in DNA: TGTGCCACCTGGGACGCGTATAAGAAACTCTTT.

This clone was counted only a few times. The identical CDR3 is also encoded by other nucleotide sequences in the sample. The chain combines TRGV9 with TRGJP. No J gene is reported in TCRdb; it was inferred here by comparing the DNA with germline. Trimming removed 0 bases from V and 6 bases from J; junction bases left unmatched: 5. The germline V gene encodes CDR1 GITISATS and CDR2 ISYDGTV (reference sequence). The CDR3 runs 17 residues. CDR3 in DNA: TGTGCCTTGTGGGAGGTGCGAGGAGAGTTGGGCAAAAAAATCAAGGTATTT. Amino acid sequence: CALWEVRGELGKKIKVF.

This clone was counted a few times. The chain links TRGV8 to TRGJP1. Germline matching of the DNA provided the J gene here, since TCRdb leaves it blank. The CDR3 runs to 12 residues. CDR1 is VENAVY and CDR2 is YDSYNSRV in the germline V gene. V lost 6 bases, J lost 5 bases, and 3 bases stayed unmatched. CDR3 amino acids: CATWRTGWFKIF. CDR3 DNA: TGTGCCACCTGGAGAACTGGTTGGTTCAAGATATTT.

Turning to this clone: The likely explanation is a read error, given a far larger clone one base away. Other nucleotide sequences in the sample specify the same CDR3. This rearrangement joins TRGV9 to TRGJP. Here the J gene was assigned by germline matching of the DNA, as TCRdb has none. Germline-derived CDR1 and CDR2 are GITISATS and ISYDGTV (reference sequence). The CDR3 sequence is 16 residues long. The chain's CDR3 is CALWEVQELGKKIKVF. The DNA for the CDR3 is TGTGCTTTGTGGGAGGTGCAAGAGTTGGGCAAAAAAATCAAGGTATTT.

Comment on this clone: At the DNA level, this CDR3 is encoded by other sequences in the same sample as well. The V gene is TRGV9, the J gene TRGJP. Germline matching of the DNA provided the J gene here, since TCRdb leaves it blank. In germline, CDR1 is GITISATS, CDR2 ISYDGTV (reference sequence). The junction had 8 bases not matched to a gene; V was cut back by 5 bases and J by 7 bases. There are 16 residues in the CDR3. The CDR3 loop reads CALWGARELGKKIKVF. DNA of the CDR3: TGTGCCTTGTGGGGGGCAAGGGAGTTGGGCAAAAAAATCAAGGTATTT.

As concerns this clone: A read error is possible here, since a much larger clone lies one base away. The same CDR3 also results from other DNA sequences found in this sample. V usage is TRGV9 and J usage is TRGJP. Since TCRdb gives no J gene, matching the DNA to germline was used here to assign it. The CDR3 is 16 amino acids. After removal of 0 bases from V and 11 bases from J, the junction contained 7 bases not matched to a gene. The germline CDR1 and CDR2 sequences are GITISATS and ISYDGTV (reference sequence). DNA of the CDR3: TGTGCCTTGTGGGAGGTGCTTGAGCTGGGCAAAAAAATCAAGGTATTT. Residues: CALWEVLELGKKIKVF.

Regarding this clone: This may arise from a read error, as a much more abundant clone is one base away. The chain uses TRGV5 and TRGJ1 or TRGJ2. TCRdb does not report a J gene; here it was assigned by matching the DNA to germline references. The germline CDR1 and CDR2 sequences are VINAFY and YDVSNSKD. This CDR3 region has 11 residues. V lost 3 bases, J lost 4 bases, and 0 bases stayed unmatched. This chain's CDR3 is CATWDYYKKLF. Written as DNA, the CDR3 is TGTGCCACCTGGGACTATTATAAGAAACTCTTT.